This passage covers 29 T cell receptor beta chains from one sample sequenced in a study of PD-1 blockade in classical Hodgkin lymphoma. With no exception, relapse followed autologous stem cell transplantation in all patients, and brentuximab vedotin exposure varied. Profiling relied on immunoSEQ multiplex PCR, and the TCRdb table lists in-frame clones only, not all of them. This sample has just over 60,000 clones, with around 88% found just once. Sample: peripheral blood mononuclear cells (PBMCs), taken at baseline. The receptors originated from a human donor with classical Hodgkin lymphoma.

The chain recombines TRBV7-6 with TRBJ2-3, with D perhaps matching TRBD2 (6 bases). CDR1 is SGHVS, CDR2 FNYEAQ, per germline. Trimming took off 5 bases at V and 3 bases at J, with 18 bases between the two ends. The CDR3 has 16 amino acids. As DNA, the CDR3 is TGTGCCAGCAGCCCCCCTAGCGCCCTAACTACAGATACGCAGTATTTT. Protein sequence: CASSPPSALTTDTQYF.

This CDR3 is CASSFARGHTIYF. For the CDR3, the DNA is TGTGCCAGTAGTTTCGCCAGGGGACACACCATATATTTT. The V call is TRBV19, the J call TRBJ1-3, with D possibly TRBD1 on 6 matching bases. The CDR3 sequence is 13 residues long. V was cut by 5 bases and J by 8 bases, with 13 bases left in between. Germline CDR1 and CDR2: LNHDA and SQIVND (reference sequence). Full variable domain (remainder filled in from reference TRBV19 and TRBJ1-3): DGGITQSPKYLFRKEGQNVTLSCEQNLNHDAMYWYRQDPGQGLRLIYYSQIVNDFQKGDIAEGYSVSREKKESFPLTVTSAQKNPTAFYLCASSFARGHTIYFGEGSWLTVV.

The genes are TRBV19 and TRBJ2-3; TRBD1 agrees at 8 bases. This CDR3 has 16 residues. The germline gives CDR1 LNHDA, CDR2 SQIVND (reference sequence). The trim removed 7 bases at V and 0 bases at J, leaving 9 bases unmatched. The CDR3 DNA reads TGTGCCAGTACCCTCAGGGGGCATACTAGCACAGATACGCAGTATTTT. This gives the protein CASTLRGHTSTDTQYF.

The J gene is TRBJ2-7, the V gene TRBV5-4; no definite D call. Germline V gene data show CDR1 as SGHNT and CDR2 as YYREEE (reference sequence). V shed 4 bases and J shed 3 bases, with 11 bases lying between them. This CDR3 has 13 residues. The CDR3 reads CASSPVGGYEQYF. CDR3 sequence (DNA): TGTGCCAGCAGCCCTGTAGGCGGCTACGAGCAGTACTTC. Together with reference TRBV5-4 and TRBJ2-7, the CDR3 gives the full variable domain: ETGVTQSPTHLIKTRGQQVTLRCSSQSGHNTVSWYQQALGQGPQFIFQYYREEENGRGNFPPRFSGLQFPNYSSELNVNALELDDSALYLCASSPVGGYEQYFGPGTRLTVT.

This CDR3 is CASSTSVAGELFF. Written as DNA, the CDR3 is TGTGCCAGCAGTACTTCTGTGGCCGGGGAGCTGTTTTTT. V gene TRBV6-5 combines with J gene TRBJ2-2; D is undetermined. The CDR3 sequence is 13 residues long. Germline-derived CDR1 and CDR2 are MNHEY and SVGAGI. V was clipped by 5 bases and J by 6 bases, with 10 bases between them.

This rearrangement joins TRBV9 to TRBJ1-4, with D unclear. This CDR3 has 16 residues. V was cut by 4 bases and J by 4 bases, with 17 bases left in between. The germline gives CDR1 SGDLS, CDR2 YYNGEE. For the CDR3, the DNA is TGTGCCAGCAGCCCCGGGCGGGCTGGATATAATGAAAAACTGTTTTTT. Translated: CASSPGRAGYNEKLFF.

The CDR3 protein is CASSLTGGRGNTEAFF. The CDR3 DNA sequence: TGTGCCAGCAGTTTAACAGGGGGCAGAGGGAACACTGAAGCTTTCTTT. The rearrangement uses TRBV11-2 and TRBJ1-1; 9 bases agree with TRBD1. Germline loops: CDR1 SGHAT, CDR2 FQNNGV. The ends lost 6 bases at V and 1 base at J; junction bases unmatched: 9. The CDR3 has 16 residues.

This sequence joins TRBV11-2 and TRBJ2-3; D is perhaps TRBD2 (5 bases). The CDR3 is 15 residues long. The V and J ends lost 3 bases and 2 bases respectively, with 12 bases between them. The V gene's germline CDR1 is SGHAT and CDR2 FQNNGV. CDR3 nucleotides: TGTGCCAGCAGCTTCGGGGTCCTAACCACAGATACGCAGTATTTT. It is translated as CASSFGVLTTDTQYF. Filled out from reference TRBV11-2 and TRBJ2-3, the complete variable domain reads EAGVAQSPRYKIIEKRQSVAFWCNPISGHATLYWYQQILGQGPKLLIQFQNNGVVDDSQLPKDRFSAERLKGVDSTLKIQPAKLEDSAVYLCASSFGVLTTDTQYFGPGTRLTVL.

The chain combines TRBV19 with TRBJ2-7; D call uncertain. Per the germline V gene, CDR1 is LNHDA and CDR2 is SQIVND (reference sequence). This CDR3 spans 12 amino acids. Trimming stripped 3 bases from V and 3 bases from J, with 6 bases between. The DNA of the CDR3 is TGTGCCAGTAGTATTGGGCGCTACGAGCAGTACTTC. Its protein is CASSIGRYEQYF.

The chain uses TRBV25-1 and TRBJ1-2, with TRBD1 identical over 9 bases. Germline V gives CDR1 MGHDK, CDR2 SYGVNS. The CDR3 totals 13 residues. V shed 8 bases, J shed 4 bases, and the junction held 5 bases outside the gene matches. CDR3 protein: CASGPGQGYGYTF. CDR3 sequence (DNA): TGTGCCAGCGGCCCGGGACAGGGCTATGGCTACACCTTC.

V usage is TRBV7-8 and J usage is TRBJ2-7, with 7 positions matching TRBD1. V was clipped by 5 bases and J by 2 bases; unmatched bases: 12. Germline CDR1 and CDR2: SGHVS and FQNEAQ. The CDR3 runs 16 residues. CDR3: CASSPKGTAFTYEQYF. The DNA for the CDR3 is TGTGCCAGCAGCCCGAAGGGGACAGCATTTACCTACGAGCAGTACTTC.

The chain joins TRBV18 to TRBJ1-3; D perhaps matches TRBD1 (6 bases). The V gene lost 5 bases and the J gene lost 3 bases, with 20 bases spanning the gap. This CDR3 spans 17 amino acids. Germline CDR1 and CDR2: KGHSH and LQKENI. DNA for the CDR3: TGTGCCAGCTCATCAACCACATCAGGGGAGGGTGGAAACACCATATATTTT. This gives the protein CASSSTTSGEGGNTIYF.

This chain uses TRBV14 with TRBJ1-2; 7 bases map to TRBD1. This CDR3 has 17 residues. Germline values: CDR1 SGHDN, CDR2 FVKESK. After removal of 4 bases from V and 4 bases from J, the junction contained 15 bases not matched to a gene. The CDR3 nucleotides are TGTGCCAGCAGCCCACTCATAGGGGGACAGAACCCCTATGGCTACACCTTC. This encodes CASSPLIGGQNPYGYTF.

The rearrangement links TRBV7-9 to TRBJ1-1, with a weak D call TRBD1 (6 bases). The ends were cut back, 9 bases at V and 1 base at J, with 9 bases in the middle. The CDR3 is made up of 12 amino acids. Germline loops: CDR1 SEHNR, CDR2 FQNEAQ (reference sequence). The CDR3 DNA reads TGTGCCAGTAAAGGGGGGAACACTGAAGCTTTCTTT. As protein: CASKGGNTEAFF.

The chain couples TRBV14 to TRBJ1-5, with 7 bases that match TRBD1. With 4 bases clipped from V and 9 bases from J, the junction kept 6 bases outside the gene matches. CDR1 SGHDN and CDR2 FVKESK come from the germline V gene. This CDR3 region has 13 residues. In DNA form, the CDR3 reads TGTGCCAGCAGCCGACAGGGAAGTTCGCCCCAGCATTTT. As protein: CASSRQGSSPQHF.

The V and J genes are TRBV6-1 and TRBJ2-5; D not resolved. The germline CDR1 and CDR2 sequences are MNHNS and SASEGT. There are 14 residues in the CDR3. V was trimmed by 1 base and J by 5 bases, leaving 11 bases between them. CDR3 coding DNA: TGTGCCAGCAGTGAAGGGGTGGTGGTGGAGACCCAGTACTTC. Protein sequence: CASSEGVVVETQYF.

V usage is TRBV7-2 and J usage is TRBJ2-7; D is unresolved. Trimming stripped 5 bases from V and 6 bases from J, with 17 bases between. The CDR3 is 14 amino acids. Germline CDR1 is SGHTA and CDR2 is FQGNSA. Here the CDR3 DNA reads TGTGCCAGCAGCACCTTTGCCAGTTTTGGCGAGCAGTACTTC. Amino acid sequence: CASSTFASFGEQYF. Full variable domain (rest looked up from reference TRBV7-2 and TRBJ2-7): GAGVSQSPSNKVTEKGKDVELRCDPISGHTALYWYRQSLGQGLEFLIYFQGNSAPDKSGLPSDRFSAERTGGSVSTLTIQRTQQEDSAVYLCASSTFASFGEQYFGPGTRLTVT.

The chain links TRBV2 to TRBJ2-1; D may match TRBD1 or TRBD2 (5 bases each). Germline lookup yields CDR1 SNHLY and CDR2 FYNNEI. Deletions cut 9 bases from V and 6 bases from J, with 21 bases between. This CDR3 has 15 amino acids. The CDR3, as DNA: TGTGCCAGAGAATTCGGGGCCTACAGCGTCAATGAGCAGTTCTTC. It specifies CAREFGAYSVNEQFF.

The genes are TRBV7-9 and TRBJ2-5; the match to TRBD2 covers 11 bases. The CDR3 sequence is 15 residues long. Germline CDR1 is SEHNR and CDR2 is FQNEAQ (reference sequence). Trimming at V came to 4 bases and at J to 5 bases, leaving 6 bases not matched to a gene. CDR3 sequence: CASSSTSGVRETQYF. CDR3 bases: TGTGCCAGCAGCTCGACTAGCGGGGTGAGGGAGACCCAGTACTTC.

This chain links TRBV15 with TRBJ2-5, with D perhaps being TRBD1 or TRBD2 (5 bases each). The J call is in doubt because the DNA end fits TRBJ2-7 better. The CDR3 loop spans 16 amino acids. Germline V gene sequence: CDR1 LNHNV, CDR2 YYDKDF (reference sequence). The CDR3 DNA sequence: TGTGCCACCAGCAGAGATGGGGGTTCACTTCCCTACGAGCAGTACTTC. Amino acid sequence: CATSRDGGSLPYEQYF.

The chain combines TRBV7-9 with TRBJ1-4; D is unresolved. This CDR3 has 15 residues. Trimming took off 5 bases at V and 8 bases at J, with 18 bases between the two ends. Per germline, CDR1 SEHNR and CDR2 FQNEAQ (reference sequence). Here the CDR3 reads CASSAAFGPGEKLFF. The CDR3 DNA is TGTGCCAGCAGCGCGGCGTTTGGCCCAGGAGAAAAACTGTTTTTT.

The genes are TRBV7-9 and TRBJ1-2; no firm D call. This CDR3 region has 12 residues. V was cut by 5 bases and J by 2 bases, with 6 bases left in between. Germline values: CDR1 SEHNR, CDR2 FQNEAQ (reference sequence). Written as DNA, the CDR3 is TGTGCCAGCAGCGCGGCGAACTATGGCTACACCTTC. Protein product: CASSAANYGYTF.

This clone occurred once. The chain is built from TRBV27 and TRBJ2-3; D not certain. This CDR3 region has 16 residues. Germline lookup yields CDR1 MNHEY and CDR2 SMNVEV (reference sequence). V lost 2 bases and J lost 0, with 12 bases in between. The CDR3 loop is CASSLVRVSSTDTQYF. CDR3 DNA: TGTGCCAGCAGTTTAGTAAGGGTTTCGAGCACAGATACGCAGTATTTT.

The chain is built from TRBV9 and TRBJ1-1, with 7 bases matching TRBD1. Germline trimming cut 4 bases from V and 9 bases from J; bases unmatched to any gene: 6. In germline, CDR1 is SGDLS, CDR2 YYNGEE. CDR3 length: 12 amino acids. This CDR3 is CASSPTGAQAFF. For the CDR3, the DNA is TGTGCCAGCAGCCCCACAGGGGCTCAAGCTTTCTTT. The whole variable domain, remainder taken from reference TRBV9 and TRBJ1-1, is DSGVTQTPKHLITATGQRVTLRCSPRSGDLSVYWYQQSLDQGLQFLIQYYNGEERAKGNILERFSAQQFPDLHSELNLSSLELGDSALYFCASSPTGAQAFFGQGTRLTVV.

This clone was found once. The chain employs TRBV13 and TRBJ2-1; 12 nucleotides line up with TRBD2. The V gene's germline CDR1 is PRHDT and CDR2 FYEKMQ (reference sequence). This CDR3 has 19 amino acids. After removal of 5 bases from V and 2 bases from J, the junction contained 13 bases not matched to a gene. The CDR3 coding sequence is TGTGCCAGCAGCCCCTCGACTAGCGGGGGACTCCTAACCTACAATGAGCAGTTCTTC. It specifies CASSPSTSGGLLTYNEQFF.

The CDR3 spells CASLNRDREWETQYF. In DNA, the CDR3 is TGTGCCAGCTTAAACCGGGACAGGGAGTGGGAGACCCAGTACTTC. The V and J genes are TRBV2 and TRBJ2-5; TRBD1 matches at 9 bases. V dropped 8 bases and J dropped 5; count of bases not matched to a gene: 12. The CDR3 totals 15 residues. Germline V gene lookup returns CDR1 SNHLY and CDR2 FYNNEI. The full variable domain, rest sourced from reference TRBV2 and TRBJ2-5, is EPEVTQTPSHQVTQMGQEVILRCVPISNHLYFYWYRQILGQKVEFLVSFYNNEISEKSEIFDDQFSVERPDGSNFTLKIRSTKLEDSAMYFCASLNRDREWETQYFGPGTRLLVL.

The genes are TRBV11-1 and TRBJ2-7, with no clear D. The CDR3 loop spans 13 amino acids. The germline V and J ends were trimmed by 3 bases and 1 base, with 7 bases remaining between them. CDR1 SGHAT and CDR2 FQDESV come from the germline V gene (reference sequence). Here the CDR3 reads CASSFSPSYEQYF. CDR3 bases: TGTGCCAGCAGCTTTAGCCCTTCCTACGAGCAGTACTTC.

The rearrangement links TRBV5-4 to TRBJ2-3, with unresolved D. The germline CDR1 and CDR2 sequences are SGHNT and YYREEE (reference sequence). V lost 4 bases to trimming and J lost 7 bases, with 13 bases between them. This CDR3 spans 13 amino acids. The CDR3 sequence is CASSPNSENTQYF. The CDR3 DNA reads TGTGCCAGCAGCCCCAACAGTGAAAATACGCAGTATTTT.

V is TRBV28 and J is TRBJ2-5; 10 bases are a match to TRBD2. Per the germline V gene, CDR1 is MDHEN and CDR2 is SYDVKM. The CDR3 is 16 residues long. The V gene end was trimmed by 8 bases and the J gene end by 4 bases; junction bases not matched to a gene: 13. This CDR3 is CASGASGGIVGETQYF. For the CDR3, the DNA is TGTGCCAGCGGGGCTAGCGGGGGAATCGTTGGAGAGACCCAGTACTTC.